A single sample is the source of the 20 T cell receptor beta chains below, sequenced in a study of CD8+ T cells in alopecia areata. Treatment here: oral pan-JAK inhibitor, 5-10 mg twice daily. Extraction of RNA preceded its reverse transcription into cDNA, which served as the sequencing template. TCRdb's table, derived via immunoSEQ multiplex PCR, lists solely in-frame clones and lacks some. Of approximately 300,000 clones in the sample, 55% to 70% were seen once. The specimen comprised CD4+ T cells sorted from blood, sampled at week 24, from a patient treated with tofacitinib. These TCRs come from a human donor with alopecia areata.

The rearrangement joins TRBV7-9 to TRBJ1-2; 7 bases are a match to TRBD1. Germline CDR1 SEHNR, CDR2 FQNEAQ (reference sequence). This CDR3 has 16 amino acids. The V segment lost 5 bases and the J segment 4 bases; nucleotides outside the gene matches: 13. The CDR3: CASSLEELPGGYGYTF. The CDR3 DNA reads as TGTGCCAGCAGCCTAGAGGAGTTGCCAGGGGGCTATGGCTACACCTTC.

Only one count was recorded for this clone. The chain has TRBV28 and TRBJ2-3; 10 positions match TRBD1. The CDR3 sequence is 15 residues long. In germline, CDR1 is MDHEN, CDR2 SYDVKM. Trimming cost V 5 bases and J 6 bases; bases outside gene matches: 8. The CDR3 protein is CASSEWTGGSDTQYF. For the CDR3, the DNA is TGTGCCAGCAGTGAATGGACAGGGGGTAGTGATACGCAGTATTTT.

This chain uses TRBV7-9 with TRBJ2-1; perhaps D is TRBD1 or TRBD2 (5 bases each). The V gene lost 4 bases and the J gene lost 3 bases, with 22 bases spanning the gap. This CDR3 contains 18 residues. CDR1 is SEHNR, CDR2 FQNEAQ, per germline (reference sequence). The CDR3 coding sequence is TGTGCCAGCAGCTCCCTCTGGAAGGACGGGGCCATCTACAATGAGCAGTTCTTC. Translated, it gives CASSSLWKDGAIYNEQFF. Together with reference TRBV7-9 and TRBJ2-1, the CDR3 gives the full variable domain: DTGVSQNPRHKITKRGQNVTFRCDPISEHNRLYWYRQTLGQGPEFLTYFQNEAQLEKSRLLSDRFSAERPKGSFSTLEIQRTEQGDSAMYLCASSSLWKDGAIYNEQFFGPGTRLTVL.

The chain employs TRBV30 and TRBJ2-5; 7 bases are shared with TRBD1. Germline lookup yields CDR1 GTSNPN and CDR2 SVGIG (reference sequence). This CDR3 comprises 13 residues. The V segment lost 7 bases and the J segment 7 bases; nucleotides outside the gene matches: 12. In DNA form, the CDR3 reads TGTGCCTTAATGGACAGGACCCGGGGGACCCAGTACTTC. It yields the protein CALMDRTRGTQYF.

V and J are TRBV30 and TRBJ2-7; no clear D gene. In germline, CDR1 is GTSNPN, CDR2 SVGIG (reference sequence). The CDR3 runs 10 residues. Trimming left V 3 bases short and J 4 bases short, with 4 bases between. CDR3 in amino acids: CAWSGYEQYF. The CDR3 coding sequence is TGTGCCTGGAGCGGGTACGAGCAGTACTTC.

V usage is TRBV2 and J usage is TRBJ2-3; 7 positions agree with TRBD1. The J segment lost 0 bases and the V segment lost 6 bases, leaving 6 bases of the junction unmatched. The CDR3 runs 15 residues. Germline-derived CDR1 and CDR2 are SNHLY and FYNNEI. In DNA, the CDR3 is TGTGCCAGCAGAGAGGACAGGTTAAGCACAGATACGCAGTATTTT. Translating gives CASREDRLSTDTQYF.

The chain couples TRBV29-1 to TRBJ2-5, with D unclear. Germline V CDR1 and CDR2: SQVTM, ANQGSEA. Trimming removed 2 bases at V and 4 bases at J, with 8 bases between. This CDR3 comprises 12 residues. CDR3 DNA sequence: TGCAGCGTTGAACCCCCAGGAGAGACCCAGTACTTC. Encoded protein: CSVEPPGETQYF.

This clone was observed once. The sample carries other DNA sequences with the same CDR3. The chain uses TRBV7-9 and TRBJ2-7; no reliable D call. This CDR3 region has 11 residues. V lost 5 bases to trimming and J lost 3 bases, with 5 bases between them. Germline V gene lookup returns CDR1 SEHNR and CDR2 FQNEAQ (reference sequence). CDR3 nucleotide sequence: TGTGCCAGCAGCCCCAACTACGAGCAGTACTTC. Its protein product is CASSPNYEQYF.

This clone was counted between two and nine times. This rearrangement joins TRBV5-1 to TRBJ2-3, with 7 bases lining up with TRBD2. This CDR3 region has 16 residues. Germline CDR1 SGHRS, CDR2 YFSETQ. J was trimmed by 3 bases and V by 2 bases; bases with no gene match: 9. The CDR3 DNA reads TGCGCCAGCAGCTTCGGGCTAGCGGCCTTTACAGATACGCAGTATTTT. It encodes CASSFGLAAFTDTQYF.

CDR3 nucleotide sequence: TGTGCCAGCAGCCAAGTTGGCGGGGGAAGTCTCAATGAGCAGTTCTTC. It encodes CASSQVGGGSLNEQFF. The chain uses TRBV4-2 and TRBJ2-1; 7 bases agree with TRBD2. The CDR3 has 16 residues. Germline V CDR1 and CDR2: LGHNA, YNFKEQ. V shed 1 base, J shed 6 bases, and the junction held 9 bases outside the gene matches.

The genes are TRBV30 and TRBJ2-7; 7 positions agree with TRBD1. Trimming removed 2 bases from V and 0 bases from J; junction bases left unmatched: 10. The CDR3 is made up of 16 amino acids. CDR1 GTSNPN and CDR2 SVGIG come from the germline V gene (reference sequence). This CDR3 reads CAWSIHRGGSSYEQYF. DNA of the CDR3: TGTGCCTGGAGTATACACAGGGGTGGGAGCTCCTACGAGCAGTACTTC.

J is TRBJ1-2 and V is TRBV10-3; TRBD1 matches 7 bases. Germline assignment: CDR1 ENHRY and CDR2 SYGVKD. The CDR3 has 13 amino acids. Trimming took 10 bases from V and 3 from J; bases not matched to a gene: 8. The CDR3 spells CASKQGRDYGYTF. The CDR3 nucleotides read TGTGCCAGTAAACAGGGGAGGGACTATGGCTACACCTTC.

This clone came up a few times. V gene TRBV4-2 combines with J gene TRBJ1-2; D is unclear. This CDR3 spans 13 amino acids. The V and J ends lost 0 bases and 6 bases respectively, with 8 bases between them. The V gene's germline CDR1 is LGHNA and CDR2 YNFKEQ. CDR3 DNA: TGTGCCAGCAGCCAAGATATGGCGGATGGCTACACCTTC. It translates to CASSQDMADGYTF.

The CDR3 is CASSGLAGGVDEQFF. The CDR3 nucleotides read TGTGCCAGCAGTGGACTAGCGGGGGGTGTCGATGAGCAGTTCTTC. The chain recombines TRBV2 with TRBJ2-1; 13 bases map to TRBD2. Germline lookup yields CDR1 SNHLY and CDR2 FYNNEI. CDR3 size: 15 residues. With V trimmed by 4 bases and J by 8 bases, 5 bases remained unmatched.

The rearrangement links TRBV4-2 to TRBJ2-7; D might be TRBD1 (6 bases). Germline V lookup: CDR1 LGHNA, CDR2 YNFKEQ. Trimming cost V 0 bases and J 2 bases, with 17 bases left between them. This CDR3 has 17 amino acids. CDR3 DNA sequence: TGTGCCAGCAGCCAAGATTCCCCGGGCAGGGGTCCCTACGAGCAGTACTTC. Translation: CASSQDSPGRGPYEQYF.

V is TRBV15 and J is TRBJ2-2; possibly TRBD1 for D (6 bases). CDR1 and CDR2 from the germline V gene are LNHNV and YYDKDF (reference sequence). V lost 1 base and J 8 bases, leaving 11 bases between the germline ends. The CDR3 totals 14 residues. The CDR3 reads CATSRAGVGGELFF. DNA for the CDR3: TGTGCCACCAGCAGAGCAGGGGTTGGTGGGGAGCTGTTTTTT.

The V and J genes are TRBV29-1 and TRBJ2-3; the D call may be TRBD1 or TRBD2 (5 bases each). The CDR3 runs 15 residues. V gave up 4 bases and J gave up 0 bases, with 14 bases separating them. CDR1 and CDR2 from the germline V gene are SQVTM and ANQGSEA. The CDR3 DNA reads TGCAGCGTTGTGGGGGTGGTGACTAGCACAGATACGCAGTATTTT. Translating it yields CSVVGVVTSTDTQYF.

For the CDR3, the DNA is TGTGCCAGCAGTAACAATTCACCCCTCCACTTT. It codes for CASSNNSPLHF. The V call is TRBV6-1, the J call TRBJ1-6; D is unresolved. This CDR3 has 11 amino acids. Germline CDR1 and CDR2: MNHNS and SASEGT. V lost 5 bases and J lost 7, with 3 bases in between.

As to this clone: Other DNA sequences in the same sample also yield this CDR3. V gene TRBV4-1 combines with J gene TRBJ1-2; TRBD1 matches 8 bases. CDR1 is MGHRA and CDR2 is YSYEKL in the germline V gene. The CDR3 runs 14 residues. The V segment lost 1 base and the J segment 2 bases; nucleotides outside the gene matches: 0. Here the CDR3 reads CASSQGTGNYGYTF. The CDR3 nucleotides read TGCGCCAGCAGCCAAGGGACAGGGAACTATGGCTACACCTTC.

V gene TRBV11-2 combines with J gene TRBJ2-7; 11 bases align to TRBD2. Per germline, CDR1 SGHAT and CDR2 FQNNGV. J lost 5 bases, V lost 5 bases, and 5 bases had no gene match. The CDR3 loop spans 14 amino acids. The CDR3: CASSTSGGTNEQYF. DNA of the CDR3: TGTGCCAGCAGCACTAGCGGGGGTACTAACGAGCAGTACTTC.